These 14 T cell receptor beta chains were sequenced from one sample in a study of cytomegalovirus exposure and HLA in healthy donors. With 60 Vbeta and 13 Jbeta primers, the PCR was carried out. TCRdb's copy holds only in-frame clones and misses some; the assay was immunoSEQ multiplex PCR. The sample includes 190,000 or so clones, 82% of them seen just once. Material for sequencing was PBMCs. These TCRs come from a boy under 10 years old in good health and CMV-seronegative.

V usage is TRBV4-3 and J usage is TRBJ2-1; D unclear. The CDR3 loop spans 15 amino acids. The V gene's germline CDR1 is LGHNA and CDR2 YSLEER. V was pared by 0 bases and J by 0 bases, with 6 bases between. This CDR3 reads CASSQDLSSYNEQFF. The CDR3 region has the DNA TGCGCCAGCAGCCAAGATCTCAGCTCCTACAATGAGCAGTTCTTC.

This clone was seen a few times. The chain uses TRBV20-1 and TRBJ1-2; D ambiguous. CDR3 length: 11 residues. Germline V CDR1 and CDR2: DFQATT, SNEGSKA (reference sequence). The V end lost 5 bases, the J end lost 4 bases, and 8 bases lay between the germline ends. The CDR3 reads CSARGLYGYTF. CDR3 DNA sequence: TGCAGTGCTCGGGGTCTCTATGGCTACACCTTC.

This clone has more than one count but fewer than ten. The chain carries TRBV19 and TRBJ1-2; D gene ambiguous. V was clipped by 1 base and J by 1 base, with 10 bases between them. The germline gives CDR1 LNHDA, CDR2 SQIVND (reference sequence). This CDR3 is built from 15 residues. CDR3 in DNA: TGTGCCAGTAGTATAGCTGGCACCAATAACTATGGCTACACCTTC. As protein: CASSIAGTNNYGYTF.

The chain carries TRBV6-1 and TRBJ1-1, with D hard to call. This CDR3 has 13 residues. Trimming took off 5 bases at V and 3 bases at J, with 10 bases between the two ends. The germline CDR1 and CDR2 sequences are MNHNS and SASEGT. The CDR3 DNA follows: TGTGCCAGCAGTACTAACCCGGACACTGAAGCTTTCTTT. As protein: CASSTNPDTEAFF.

The CDR3 region is CASSLLAGVNQPQHF. As DNA, the CDR3 is TGTGCCAGCAGCTTACTCGCAGGGGTCAATCAGCCCCAGCATTTT. The chain employs TRBV7-2 and TRBJ1-5; D possibly corresponds to TRBD1 (6 bases). Trimming took 2 bases from V and 3 from J, leaving 11 bases between them. Germline CDR1 SGHTA, CDR2 FQGNSA. The CDR3 has 15 amino acids.

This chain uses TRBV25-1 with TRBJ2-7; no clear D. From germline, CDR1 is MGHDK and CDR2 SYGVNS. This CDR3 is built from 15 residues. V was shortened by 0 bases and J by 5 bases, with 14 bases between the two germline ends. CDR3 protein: CASSEYVNAFDEQYF. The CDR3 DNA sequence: TGTGCCAGCAGTGAATATGTTAACGCGTTCGACGAGCAGTACTTC.

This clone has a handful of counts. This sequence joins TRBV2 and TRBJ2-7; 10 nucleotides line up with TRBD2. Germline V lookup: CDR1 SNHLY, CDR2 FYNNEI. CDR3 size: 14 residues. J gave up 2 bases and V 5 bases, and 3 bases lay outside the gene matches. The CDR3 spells CASSTSGGAYEQYF. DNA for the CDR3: TGTGCCAGCAGTACGAGCGGGGGGGCCTACGAGCAGTACTTC. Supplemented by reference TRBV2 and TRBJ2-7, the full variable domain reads EPEVTQTPSHQVTQMGQEVILRCVPISNHLYFYWYRQILGQKVEFLVSFYNNEISEKSEIFDDQFSVERPDGSNFTLKIRSTKLEDSAMYFCASSTSGGAYEQYFGPGTRLTVT.

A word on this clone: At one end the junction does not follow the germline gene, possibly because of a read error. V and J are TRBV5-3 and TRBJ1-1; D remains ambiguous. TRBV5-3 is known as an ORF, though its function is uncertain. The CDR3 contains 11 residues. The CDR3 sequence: CARSQSVPVTF. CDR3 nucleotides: TGTGCCAGAAGCCAATCTGTCCCGGTTACCTTT.

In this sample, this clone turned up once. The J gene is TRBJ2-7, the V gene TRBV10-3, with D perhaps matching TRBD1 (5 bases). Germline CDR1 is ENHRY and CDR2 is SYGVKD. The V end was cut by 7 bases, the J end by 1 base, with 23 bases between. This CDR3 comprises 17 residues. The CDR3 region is CAIKCRSGSGDSYEQYF. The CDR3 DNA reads TGTGCCATCAAATGTCGGTCAGGGTCAGGAGATTCCTACGAGCAGTACTTC.

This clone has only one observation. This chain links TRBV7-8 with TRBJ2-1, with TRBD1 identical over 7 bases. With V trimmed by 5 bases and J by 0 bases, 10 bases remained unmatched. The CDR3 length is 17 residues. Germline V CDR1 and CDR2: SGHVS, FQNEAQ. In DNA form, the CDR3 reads TGTGCCAGCAGCCTAAGGGACAGACCAAGCTCCTACAATGAGCAGTTCTTC. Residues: CASSLRDRPSSYNEQFF.

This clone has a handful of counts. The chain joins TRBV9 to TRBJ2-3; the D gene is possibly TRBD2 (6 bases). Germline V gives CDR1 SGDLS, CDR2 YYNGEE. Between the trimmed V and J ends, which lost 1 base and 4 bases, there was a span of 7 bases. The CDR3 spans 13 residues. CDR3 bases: TGTGCCAGCAGCGTACGGGGGTCAGATACGCAGTATTTT. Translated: CASSVRGSDTQYF.

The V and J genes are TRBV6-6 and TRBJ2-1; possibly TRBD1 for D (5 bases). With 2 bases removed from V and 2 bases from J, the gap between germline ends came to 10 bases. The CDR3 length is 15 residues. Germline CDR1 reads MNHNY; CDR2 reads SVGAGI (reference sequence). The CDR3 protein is CASSYGAAAYNEQFF. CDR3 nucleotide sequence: TGTGCCAGCAGTTACGGGGCGGCTGCCTACAATGAGCAGTTCTTC.

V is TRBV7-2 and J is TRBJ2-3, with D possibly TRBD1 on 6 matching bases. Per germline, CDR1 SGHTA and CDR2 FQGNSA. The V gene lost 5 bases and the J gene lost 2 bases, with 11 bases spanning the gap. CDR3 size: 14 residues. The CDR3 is CASSLQGSTDTQYF. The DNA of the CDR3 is TGTGCCAGCAGCCTACAGGGCTCCACAGATACGCAGTATTTT.

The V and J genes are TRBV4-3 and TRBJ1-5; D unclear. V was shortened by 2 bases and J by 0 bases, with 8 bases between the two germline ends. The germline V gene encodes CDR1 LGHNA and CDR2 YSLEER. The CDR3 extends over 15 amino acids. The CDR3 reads CASSQNVRSNQPQHF. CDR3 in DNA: TGCGCCAGCAGCCAAAATGTCCGTAGCAATCAGCCCCAGCATTTT.